This TCR beta chain was observed in a study of control samples from healthy donors and cancer patients (TCRdb year 2020). Remarks on this clone: Its antigen is currently not known. No base qualities exist here, and no much larger clone lies one base off it.

Trimming costs V 7 bases and J 0 bases, and their ends lie 9 bases apart. From the cysteine through the phenylalanine, the CDR3 covers 13 amino acids. Solely the CDR3 DNA is kept, with 39 bases framed from the first base. The library was generated by the immunoSEQ multiplex PCR assay. As stored in TCRdb, this immuneACCESS dataset retains in-frame rearrangements with V and J assigned. A fraction of the clones does not appear; measured against another copy, unresolved V genes explain less than half of the discrepancy, and the remainder lacks a known reason. A total of 150,000 or so clones appear in this sample, 93% of them only once. Of the sample, more than 5% falls within the top ten clones.

Rearrangement joined TRBV12-3 or TRBV12-4 to TRBJ1-2; the D region possibly corresponds to TRBD1 (5 bases align). The source material was blood. The clonotype originates from a man in his late teens or twenties in good health. The DNA sequence is given as TGTGCCAGCACCCAGGGAACTAACTATGGCTACACCTTC. It translates to CASTQGTNYGYTF.